These 3 T cell receptor beta chains originate from one sample sequenced in a study of blood T cell repertoires in COVID-19. The table came from immunoSEQ multiplex PCR; TCRdb's copy has only in-frame clones and leaves some out. The data show around 130,000 clones, 84% seen once. The sequencing sample was made of peripheral blood. These receptors originate from a man aged 30 to 45 with COVID-19, enrolled during active disease.

This sequence joins TRBV10-3 and TRBJ2-7; 11 bases are shared with TRBD2. There are 14 residues in the CDR3. V was pared by 2 bases and J by 4 bases, with 1 base of the junction left unmatched. Germline CDR1 reads ENHRY; CDR2 reads SYGVKD. Written as DNA, the CDR3 is TGTGCCATCAGTGAGACTAGCGGGGGTTACGAGCAGTACTTC. Protein product: CAISETSGGYEQYF.

V and J are TRBV7-9 and TRBJ1-3, with TRBD1 identical over 7 bases. This CDR3 has 15 amino acids. V was clipped by 5 bases and J by 0 bases; unmatched bases: 4. The V gene's germline CDR1 is SEHNR and CDR2 FQNEAQ (reference sequence). The CDR3 loop reads CASSPGQASGNTIYF. The CDR3 DNA reads TGTGCCAGCAGCCCAGGACAGGCCTCTGGAAACACCATATATTTT.

The V call is TRBV10-3, the J call TRBJ2-3, with D perhaps matching TRBD2 (5 bases). The germline CDR1 and CDR2 sequences are ENHRY and SYGVKD. The V and J ends lost 7 bases and 2 bases respectively, with 13 bases between them. The CDR3 sequence is 14 residues long. The CDR3 nucleotides read TGTGCCATCACGGAACGGGGTGACACAGATACGCAGTATTTT. Residues: CAITERGDTDTQYF.